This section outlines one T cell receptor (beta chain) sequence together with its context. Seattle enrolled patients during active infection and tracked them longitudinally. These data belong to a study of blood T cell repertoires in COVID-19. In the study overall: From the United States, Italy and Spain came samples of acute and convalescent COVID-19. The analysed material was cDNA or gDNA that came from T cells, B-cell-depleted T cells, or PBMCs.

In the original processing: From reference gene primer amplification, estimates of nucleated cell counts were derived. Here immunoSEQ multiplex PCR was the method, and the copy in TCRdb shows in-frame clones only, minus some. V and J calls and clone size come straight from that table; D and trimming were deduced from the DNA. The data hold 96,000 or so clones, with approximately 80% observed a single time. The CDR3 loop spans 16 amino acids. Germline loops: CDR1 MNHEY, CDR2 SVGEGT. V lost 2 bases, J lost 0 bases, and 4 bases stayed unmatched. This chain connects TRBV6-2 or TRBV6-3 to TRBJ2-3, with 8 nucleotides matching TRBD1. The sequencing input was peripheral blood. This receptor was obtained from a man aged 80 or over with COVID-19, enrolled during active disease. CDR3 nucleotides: TGTGCCAGCAGTTACCCGACAGGGGTGAGCACAGATACGCAGTATTTT. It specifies CASSYPTGVSTDTQYF.